A single sample gave rise to the 30 T cell receptor beta chains below, sequenced in a study of T cells in Graves' hyperthyroidism and ophthalmopathy. What was amplified from RNA transcripts were TCR beta CDR3 regions. RT-PCR in the first round (using the HTBI primer set) targeted the TCR CDR3. TCRdb redid the calling of the multiplex PCR reads with MiXCR, one entry per CDR3 protein. The sample has hundreds of thousands of distinct CDR3 sequences, approximately 15% seen once. Sequencing was carried out using blood. These receptors were obtained from a woman aged 25 to 39 with Graves' hyperthyroidism that later progressed to Graves' ophthalmopathy.

At least ten counts were recorded for this clonotype. V and J are TRBV20-1 and TRBJ1-4; D is perhaps TRBD1 (6 bases). The CDR3 totals 15 residues. V dropped 5 bases and J dropped 0 bases, with 13 bases sitting between them. Germline CDR1 and CDR2: DFQATT and SNEGSKA (reference sequence). The CDR3 DNA is TGCAGTGCTGGGGACATCCCCTCAACTAATGAAAAACTGTTTTTT. It specifies CSAGDIPSTNEKLFF.

This clonotype was detected ten times or more. The J gene is TRBJ2-3, the V gene TRBV7-9, with D perhaps TRBD2 (5 bases). With 0 bases removed from V and 5 bases from J, the gap between germline ends came to 12 bases. This CDR3 comprises 15 residues. Germline V gene sequence: CDR1 SEHNR, CDR2 FQNEAQ (reference sequence). Here the CDR3 reads CASSLAGRRGDTQYF. The CDR3 nucleotides read TGTGCCAGCAGCTTAGCGGGCCGTCGGGGAGATACGCAGTATTTT.

This clonotype was seen ten or more times. This chain joins TRBV5-1 and TRBJ1-1; 7 nucleotides line up with TRBD1. Germline lookup yields CDR1 SGHRS and CDR2 YFSETQ. J gave up 0 bases and V 3 bases, and 14 bases lay outside the gene matches. CDR3 length: 18 amino acids. CDR3 coding DNA: TGCGCCAGCAGCTACATCGACAGGGCGAGGGGAATGAACACTGAAGCTTTCTTT. Translation: CASSYIDRARGMNTEAFF.

This clonotype was counted only a few times. Given a much more abundant clone one base away, this may be a read error. V and J are TRBV7-9 and TRBJ2-1, with D hard to call. This CDR3 spans 10 amino acids. The germline CDR1 and CDR2 sequences are SEHNR and FQNEAQ (reference sequence). The V end was cut by 1 base, the J end by 9 bases, with 1 base between. Written as DNA, the CDR3 is TGTGCCAGCAGCTTAGGTGAGCAGTTCTTC. This codes for CASSLGEQFF.

This clonotype has a count of ten or more. V usage is TRBV19 and J usage is TRBJ1-2; D is possibly TRBD1 (6 bases). Trimming left V 7 bases short and J 5 bases short, with 26 bases between. Germline V gives CDR1 LNHDA, CDR2 SQIVND (reference sequence). The CDR3 is 17 amino acids. The CDR3 coding sequence is TGTGCCAGTACCCCCCTTTCCTCGGGGAGGGGGAATTATGGCTACACCTTC. It translates to CASTPLSSGRGNYGYTF.

This clonotype was counted only a few times. The chain has TRBV20-1 and TRBJ2-2, with D possibly matching TRBD2 (6 bases). The CDR3 loop spans 15 amino acids. Germline values: CDR1 DFQATT, CDR2 SNEGSKA (reference sequence). Trimming took 3 bases from V and 6 from J, leaving 17 bases between them. In nucleotides, the CDR3 is TGCAGTGCTAGGGGGTTGGCGGGGAAGGCCGGGGAGCTGTTTTTT. Translation: CSARGLAGKAGELFF.

This clonotype was observed many times. A read error may explain this, as a much larger clone is one base away. The chain couples TRBV2 to TRBJ2-5; D is ambiguous. The germline V gene has CDR1 SNHLY and CDR2 FYNNEI. V shed 7 bases and J shed 5 bases, with 8 bases lying between them. CDR3 length equals 11 residues. The CDR3 nucleotides read TGTGCCAGCACCGACTGGGAGACCCAGTACTTC. Translating it yields CASTDWETQYF.

For this clonotype: A junction end diverges from the germline sequence, so it may reflect a read error. The rearrangement links TRBV3-1 to TRBJ2-7; 9 bases map to TRBD1. The CDR3 extends over 13 amino acids. CDR1 LGHDT and CDR2 YNNKEL come from the germline V gene (reference sequence). DNA of the CDR3: TGTGCCAGCAGTCCGGGACAGGGCTACAAGCAGTACTTC. Protein sequence: CASSPGQGYKQYF.

The table lists this clonotype with many counts. CDR3 sequence (DNA): TGTGCCAGCAGCCTTGGCGGGGGACTGCAGAAAGAGACCCAGTACTTC. It encodes CASSLGGGLQKETQYF. The gene calls are TRBV7-9 and TRBJ2-5, with 7 bases lining up with TRBD2. The junction had 12 bases not matched to a gene; V was cut back by 5 bases and J by 3 bases. Germline CDR1 and CDR2: SEHNR and FQNEAQ (reference sequence). This CDR3 is 16 amino acids long.

The J gene is TRBJ1-1, the V gene TRBV3-1; the D gene is possibly TRBD1 (6 bases). CDR3 size: 15 residues. From germline, CDR1 is LGHDT and CDR2 YNNKEL (reference sequence). Deletions cut 5 bases from V and 2 bases from J, with 15 bases between. The CDR3 coding sequence is TGTGCCAGCAGCGGCTACCTGGGGGGCAACACTGAAGCTTTCTTT. Translated, it gives CASSGYLGGNTEAFF.

This clonotype came up many times. This sequence joins TRBV2 and TRBJ2-2; TRBD1 agrees at 7 bases. The J segment lost 2 bases and the V segment lost 5 bases, leaving 8 bases of the junction unmatched. Germline CDR1 reads SNHLY; CDR2 reads FYNNEI. This CDR3 comprises 16 residues. The CDR3 region is CASSQSGTANTGELFF. The CDR3 region has the DNA TGTGCCAGCAGTCAATCTGGGACAGCCAACACCGGGGAGCTGTTTTTT.

This clonotype occurred many times. V usage is TRBV7-2 and J usage is TRBJ1-6; no definite D call. Germline V gene sequence: CDR1 SGHTA, CDR2 FQGNSA. The CDR3 spans 13 residues. V was pared by 7 bases and J by 5 bases, with 9 bases between. This CDR3 is CASTPRHNSPLHF. The CDR3 DNA is TGTGCCAGCACTCCTCGGCATAATTCACCCCTCCACTTT.

This clonotype was picked up many times. J is TRBJ2-1 and V is TRBV7-2, with 14 positions matching TRBD2. Trimming took 5 bases from V and 10 from J; bases not matched to a gene: 10. CDR1 is SGHTA, CDR2 FQGNSA, per germline. The CDR3 runs to 16 residues. The CDR3 nucleotides are TGTGCCAGCAGCCCCCAGACTAGCGGGAGGGCGAGGGAGCAGTTCTTC. Encoded protein: CASSPQTSGRAREQFF.

The chain recombines TRBV10-3 with TRBJ2-7, with TRBD1 matching 10 bases. In germline, CDR1 is ENHRY, CDR2 SYGVKD. There are 13 residues in the CDR3. The CDR3 nucleotides read TGTACCACCTCGGGACAGGGGTTGTACGAGCAGTACTTC. Its translation: CTTSGQGLYEQYF.

This chain joins TRBV19 and TRBJ2-1; no clear D gene. This CDR3 contains 15 residues. Looked up from germline, CDR1 is LNHDA and CDR2 is SQIVND (reference sequence). Trimming left V 4 bases short and J 1 base short, with 11 bases between. CDR3 nucleotides: TGTGCCAGTAGTACCTTTAGCCAGTCCTACAATGAGCAGTTCTTC. Encoded protein: CASSTFSQSYNEQFF.

The sample holds a few counts of this clonotype. The chain links TRBV10-2 to TRBJ2-7; 7 positions agree with TRBD1. V shed 4 bases and J 5 bases; nucleotides not matched to a gene: 8. CDR3 length: 14 residues. Germline loops: CDR1 WSHSY, CDR2 SAAADI. The CDR3 DNA follows: TGCGCCAGCAGTGGTTCCAGGGGGTTCGACGAGCAGTACTTC. This gives the protein CASSGSRGFDEQYF.

This clonotype was observed at least ten times. The rearrangement joins TRBV20-1 to TRBJ2-1; no clear D. V dropped 0 bases and J dropped 4 bases, with 13 bases sitting between them. Germline V gives CDR1 DFQATT, CDR2 SNEGSKA (reference sequence). The CDR3 length is 15 residues. The CDR3 nucleotides read TGCAGTGCTAGAGATCGTATCGGAAATTACAATGAGCAGTTCTTC. Amino acid sequence: CSARDRIGNYNEQFF.

The sample holds a few counts of this clonotype. The CDR3 reads CASSHLPLPSTGSSETQYF. CDR3 DNA: TGCGCCAGCAGCCACCTACCCCTTCCTTCGACAGGGAGCAGTGAGACCCAGTACTTC. J is TRBJ2-5 and V is TRBV4-1, with 7 bases matching TRBD1. Looked up from germline, CDR1 is MGHRA and CDR2 is YSYEKL. The CDR3 is 19 residues long. Losses at the gene ends were 3 bases for V and 5 bases for J; bases not matched to a gene: 21.

The rearrangement uses TRBV11-2 and TRBJ2-3; possible D gene TRBD1, 5 bases. Germline CDR1 is SGHAT and CDR2 is FQNNGV. The CDR3 runs to 15 residues. With 0 bases removed from V and 1 base from J, the gap between germline ends came to 8 bases. DNA for the CDR3: TGTGCCAGCAGCTTAGAAGACAGCCGCACAGATACGCAGTATTTT. It translates to CASSLEDSRTDTQYF.

The V call is TRBV20-1, the J call TRBJ1-1; tentative D call: TRBD1 (6 bases). V lost 6 bases and J lost 0, with 17 bases in between. This CDR3 has 15 amino acids. Germline V lookup: CDR1 DFQATT, CDR2 SNEGSKA (reference sequence). This CDR3 is CSAYRDTHMNTEAFF. DNA for the CDR3: TGCAGTGCATACCGGGACACTCACATGAACACTGAAGCTTTCTTT.

This clonotype has a count of ten or more. The V and J genes are TRBV9 and TRBJ2-5; TRBD2 might be the D (6 bases). The CDR3 contains 18 residues. In germline, CDR1 is SGDLS, CDR2 YYNGEE. V lost 0 bases and J lost 2, with 20 bases in between. In DNA, the CDR3 is TGTGCCAGCAGCGTAGCTACGGGAACTAGCTACGGGCAAGAGACCCAGTACTTC. This codes for CASSVATGTSYGQETQYF.

This clonotype has a count of ten or more. The chain employs TRBV2 and TRBJ1-5; no clear D gene. The CDR3 is made up of 14 amino acids. Deletions cut 6 bases from V and 2 bases from J, with 11 bases between. The germline V gene has CDR1 SNHLY and CDR2 FYNNEI. The CDR3 DNA sequence: TGTGCCAGCAGAGAGGACCTTGGCAATCAGCCCCAGCATTTT. Its translation: CASREDLGNQPQHF.

This clonotype was found a few times. The chain combines TRBV6-2 or TRBV6-3 with TRBJ2-5; D is possibly TRBD2 (6 bases). Trimming cost V 0 bases and J 2 bases, with 22 bases left between them. Germline V gives CDR1 MNHEY, CDR2 SVGEGT. This CDR3 is built from 19 residues. The CDR3 reads CASSYSISVAGSDQETQYF. The CDR3 DNA is TGTGCCAGCAGTTACTCGATCTCCGTTGCGGGATCAGATCAAGAGACCCAGTACTTC.

This clonotype has ten or more counts. A single base separates this from a much larger clone, so it may be a read error. V and J are TRBV11-2 and TRBJ2-5; D uncertain. Germline values: CDR1 SGHAT, CDR2 FQNNGV. The CDR3 is 12 amino acids. The CDR3 region is CACSLNWGTQYF. The CDR3 DNA reads TGTGCCTGCAGCTTAAACTGGGGGACCCAGTACTTC.

This clonotype was found many times. V gene TRBV27 combines with J gene TRBJ1-2; D perhaps matches TRBD1 (5 bases). Germline V gene lookup returns CDR1 MNHEY and CDR2 SMNVEV (reference sequence). CDR3 size: 16 residues. V lost 3 bases and J lost 4, with 18 bases in between. The CDR3 here is CASSLSPLVGGYGYTF. CDR3 nucleotide sequence: TGTGCCAGCAGTTTGTCCCCCCTGGTGGGGGGCTATGGCTACACCTTC.

This chain links TRBV7-9 with TRBJ1-5; tentatively, D is TRBD1 (5 bases). In germline, CDR1 is SEHNR, CDR2 FQNEAQ (reference sequence). The germline V and J ends were trimmed by 5 bases and 5 bases, with 13 bases remaining between them. This CDR3 contains 14 residues. CDR3 nucleotides: TGTGCCAGCAGCCCGCTCGGGGGGGATCAGCCCCAGCATTTT. Amino acid sequence: CASSPLGGDQPQHF.

This clonotype was seen many times. The chain combines TRBV20-1 with TRBJ2-1; 14 positions match TRBD2. Germline values: CDR1 DFQATT, CDR2 SNEGSKA (reference sequence). There are 13 residues in the CDR3. V shed 3 bases and J 12 bases; nucleotides not matched to a gene: 4. This CDR3 reads CSASGLAGGTQFF. The CDR3 coding sequence is TGCAGTGCTAGCGGACTAGCGGGGGGCACGCAGTTCTTC.

This clonotype showed up many times. The rearrangement joins TRBV30 to TRBJ1-1; tentative D call: TRBD1 (5 bases). The CDR3 sequence is 12 residues long. V was cut by 4 bases and J by 1 base, with 7 bases left in between. In germline, CDR1 is GTSNPN, CDR2 SVGIG (reference sequence). This CDR3 is CAWTGTNTEAFF. Written as DNA, the CDR3 is TGTGCCTGGACAGGGACGAACACTGAAGCTTTCTTT.

In the case of this clonotype: With a much larger clone just one base away, this may be a read error. This chain links TRBV27 with TRBJ2-7, with D possibly being TRBD2 (6 bases). This CDR3 region has 15 residues. Trimming took 6 bases from V and 7 from J, leaving 22 bases between them. CDR1 MNHEY and CDR2 SMNVEV come from the germline V gene (reference sequence). The CDR3 bases are TGTGCCAGCAGGACGCGCGGGGATAACTACAATGAGCAGTACTTC. It specifies CASRTRGDNYNEQYF.

Worth noting for this clonotype: Being one base from a much bigger clone, this may be a read error. This chain links TRBV24-1 with TRBJ2-3; 7 positions match TRBD1. CDR3 size: 18 residues. V dropped 5 bases and J dropped 2; count of bases not matched to a gene: 15. CDR1 is KGHDR, CDR2 SFDVKD, per germline. The CDR3 sequence: CATSGGDRRGAFTDTQYF. CDR3 nucleotide sequence: TGTGCCACCAGTGGAGGGGACAGACGGGGCGCCTTCACAGATACGCAGTATTTT.